This T cell receptor (beta chain) was identified in a study of cytomegalovirus exposure and HLA in healthy donors. Study-level background: An early data release held around 80 million unique TCRs from HLA-typed donors. Points from the study as a whole: Most CMV-associated TCR beta chains were later found to appear HLA-restricted. Later analysis revealed greater clonal expansion in HLA-associated TCR beta chains than in equally common others. The study put 150 or so TCR beta chains on its list as cytomegalovirus-associated.

Researchers ran the PCR with 60 Vbeta and 13 Jbeta primers. Clones were sequenced by immunoSEQ multiplex PCR, and TCRdb holds only the in-frame ones, with some missing. The sample records a few hundred thousand clones, over 65% being singletons. A word on this clone: The antigen is not known.

Sequencing was performed on PBMCs. This clonotype originated in a man aged 40-55 years in good health and CMV-seronegative.

Here the CDR3 reads CASSQAEGDNQPQHF. CDR3 in DNA: TGTGCCAGCAGCCAAGCGGAGGGCGACAATCAGCCCCAGCATTTT. The V and J genes are TRBV4-2 and TRBJ1-5, with D unclear. The V and J ends lost 1 base and 3 bases respectively, with 10 bases between them. This CDR3 has 15 residues. CDR1 and CDR2 from the germline V gene are LGHNA and YNFKEQ.